This T cell receptor beta chain was captured in a study of early T cells in non-severe SARS-CoV-2 infection. At the level of the study: Bulk RNA isolated from unsorted whole blood underwent sequencing; chains were not paired. Study-level points and caveats: VDJdb matching, biased toward anti-spike CD8 responses, missed private and CD4 specificities.

Each single cDNA molecule received a unique molecular identifier. TCRdb independently ran MiXCR on the 5' RACE reads; one entry per CDR3 protein. The table shows 70,000 to 90,000 distinct CDR3 sequences, with roughly 12% occurring only once. The table lists this clonotype with many counts. The antigen remains undetermined. The germline V gene has CDR1 DFQATT and CDR2 SNEGSKA (reference sequence). CDR3 size: 14 residues. Trimming removed 3 bases from V and 8 bases from J, with 17 bases in between. The sequence came from an adult who was a healthcare worker with PCR-confirmed SARS-CoV-2 infection or an uninfected control (not recorded which). Sequencing was carried out using whole blood. This rearrangement joins TRBV20-1 to TRBJ1-5, with TRBD1 as a possible D gene (5 bases). Here the CDR3 reads CSARGGGDPEPQHF. For the CDR3, the DNA is TGCAGTGCTAGGGGGGGTGGGGACCCGGAGCCCCAGCATTTT.